These 10 T cell receptor beta chains share one sample of origin, sequenced in a study of cytomegalovirus exposure and HLA in healthy donors. Amplification used 60 Vbeta primers and 13 Jbeta primers. Clones were sequenced by immunoSEQ multiplex PCR, and TCRdb holds only the in-frame ones, with some missing. In all, the sample yields about 170,000 clones. Sequencing was performed on PBMCs. The receptors stem from a woman in her fifties or sixties in good health and CMV-seronegative.

This chain connects TRBV6-1 to TRBJ1-2, with 8 nucleotides matching TRBD1. The germline CDR1 and CDR2 sequences are MNHNS and SASEGT. The CDR3 has 14 amino acids. Unmatched junction bases numbered 10, after V lost 7 bases and J lost 6 bases. The CDR3 bases are TGTGCCAGCATTGGAGCCGGGACAGGTAATGGCTACACCTTC. This sequence encodes CASIGAGTGNGYTF.

This rearrangement joins TRBV9 to TRBJ2-5; TRBD2 matches at 11 bases. The CDR3 totals 17 residues. CDR1 is SGDLS, CDR2 YYNGEE, per germline. V trimming: 0 bases; J trimming: 4 bases; junction bases outside the gene matches: 8. The CDR3 nucleotides read TGTGCCAGCAGCGTAGATCGTACTAGCGGGGGCCGAGAGACCCAGTACTTC. This translates into CASSVDRTSGGRETQYF.

In DNA, the CDR3 is TGCGCCAGCAGCCAAGTCGGCGGCGGGGGTTTGGCCTACGAGCAGTACTTC. Its translation: CASSQVGGGGLAYEQYF. J is TRBJ2-7 and V is TRBV4-1, with TRBD2 identical over 7 bases. The trim removed 1 base at V and 2 bases at J, leaving 11 bases unmatched. This CDR3 spans 17 amino acids. Germline loops: CDR1 MGHRA, CDR2 YSYEKL.

The chain joins TRBV28 to TRBJ2-1, with 11 bases fitting TRBD1. Germline CDR1 MDHEN, CDR2 SYDVKM. V shed 7 bases, J shed 7 bases, and the junction held 9 bases outside the gene matches. The CDR3 covers 15 residues. CDR3 amino acids: CASILPGQGGNEQFF. The CDR3 DNA reads TGTGCCAGCATCTTGCCGGGACAGGGGGGGAATGAGCAGTTCTTC.

The gene calls are TRBV11-2 and TRBJ1-1; D may be TRBD1 (5 bases). Germline V gene lookup returns CDR1 SGHAT and CDR2 FQNNGV. CDR3 size: 15 residues. The V end lost 0 bases, the J end lost 0 bases, and 8 bases lay between the germline ends. DNA for the CDR3: TGTGCCAGCAGCTTAGAGGGGCTAATGAACACTGAAGCTTTCTTT. This codes for CASSLEGLMNTEAFF.

The chain is built from TRBV2 and TRBJ2-5; 9 bases are a match to TRBD2. Germline CDR1 is SNHLY and CDR2 is FYNNEI. With 5 bases clipped from V and 4 bases from J, the junction kept 2 bases outside the gene matches. This CDR3 comprises 13 residues. The CDR3, as DNA: TGTGCCAGCAGTCCGACTAGCGGAGAGACCCAGTACTTC. This encodes CASSPTSGETQYF.

The chain is built from TRBV9 and TRBJ1-3; the match to TRBD1 covers 8 bases. The germline V gene has CDR1 SGDLS and CDR2 YYNGEE. V lost 2 bases, J lost 0 bases, and 4 bases stayed unmatched. This CDR3 contains 16 residues. CDR3 bases: TGTGCCAGCAGCGTGGGGACAGGTATCTCTGGAAACACCATATATTTT. This sequence encodes CASSVGTGISGNTIYF.

The chain carries TRBV5-4 and TRBJ2-2, with 7 bases fitting TRBD1. Germline trimming cut 0 bases from V and 5 bases from J; bases unmatched to any gene: 13. The CDR3 runs to 18 residues. Germline CDR1 reads SGHNT; CDR2 reads YYREEE (reference sequence). The CDR3 DNA follows: TGTGCCAGCAGCTTGGAGGGGAGACAGGGTCGAAGTACCGGGGAGCTGTTTTTT. Its translation: CASSLEGRQGRSTGELFF.

V usage is TRBV5-4 and J usage is TRBJ2-1, with 7 bases matching TRBD2. The CDR3 sequence is 14 residues long. Looked up from germline, CDR1 is SGHNT and CDR2 is YYREEE (reference sequence). V shed 1 base and J 8 bases; nucleotides not matched to a gene: 6. CDR3 loop: CASSLWSGGDEQFF. DNA of the CDR3: TGTGCCAGCAGCTTGTGGAGTGGGGGGGATGAGCAGTTCTTC.

The V call is TRBV18, the J call TRBJ1-1; 9 nucleotides agree with TRBD1. V shed 3 bases, J shed 13 bases, and the junction held 15 bases outside the gene matches. This CDR3 spans 15 amino acids. The germline CDR1 and CDR2 sequences are KGHSH and LQKENI. The CDR3 is CASSPSEDRGPWGFF. Written as DNA, the CDR3 is TGTGCCAGCTCACCCTCCGAGGACAGGGGTCCCTGGGGTTTCTTT.